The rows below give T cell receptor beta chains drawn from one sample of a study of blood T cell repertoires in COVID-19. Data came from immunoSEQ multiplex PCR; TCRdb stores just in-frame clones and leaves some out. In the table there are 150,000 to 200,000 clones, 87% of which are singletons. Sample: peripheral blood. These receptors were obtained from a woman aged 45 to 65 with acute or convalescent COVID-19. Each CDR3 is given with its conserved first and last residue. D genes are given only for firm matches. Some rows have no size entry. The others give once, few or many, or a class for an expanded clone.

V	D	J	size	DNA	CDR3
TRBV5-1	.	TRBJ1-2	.	TGCGCCAGCAGCTACAGGGTTGGCTATGGCTACACCTTC	CASSYRVGYGYTF
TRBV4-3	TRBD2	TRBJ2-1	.	TGCGCCAGCAGCCAGATAGCGGGAGGGCCCCAAGAGCAGTTCTTC	CASSQIAGGPQEQFF
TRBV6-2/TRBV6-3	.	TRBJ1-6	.	TGTGCCAGCAGCCTGGACGGGAATAATTCACCCCTCCACTTT	CASSLDGNNSPLHF
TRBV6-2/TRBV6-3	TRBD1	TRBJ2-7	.	TGTGCCAGCAGTTACACCCCCGGACAGGGGGCGCGATACGAGCAGTACTTC	CASSYTPGQGARYEQYF
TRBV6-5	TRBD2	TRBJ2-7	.	TGTGCCAGCAGTTACTCGAGGGCGGGAGCGGGGGAGCAGTACTTC	CASSYSRAGAGEQYF
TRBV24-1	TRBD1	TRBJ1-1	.	TGTGCCACCCAAGAGGGGACAGGGCTGAACACTGAAGCTTTCTTT	CATQEGTGLNTEAFF
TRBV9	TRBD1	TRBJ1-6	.	TGTGCCAGCAGCGTCGACAGGGGTTCACCCCTCCACTTT	CASSVDRGSPLHF
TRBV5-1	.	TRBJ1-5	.	TGCGCCAGCAGCTCCCTAGGGGGAAATCAGCCCCAGCATTTT	CASSSLGGNQPQHF
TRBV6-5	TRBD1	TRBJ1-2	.	TGTGCCAGCAGTTACGAGTACAGGGGGCAGGGTGGCTACACCTTC	CASSYEYRGQGGYTF
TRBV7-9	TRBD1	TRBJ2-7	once	TGTGCCAGCAGCCCAAAACCGGGACAGGGGGCAGGAGAGCAGTACTTC	CASSPKPGQGAGEQYF
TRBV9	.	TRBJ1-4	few	TGTGCCAGCAGCAGAGAAGGCGGAACTAATGAAAAACTGTTTTTT	CASSREGGTNEKLFF
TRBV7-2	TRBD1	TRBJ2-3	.	TGTGCCAGCAGCTTAGGACAGGGTACAGATACGCAGTATTTT	CASSLGQGTDTQYF
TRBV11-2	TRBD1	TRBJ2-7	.	TGTGCCAGCAGCTTAGACCGGACAGGGGTCTACGAGCAGTACTTC	CASSLDRTGVYEQYF
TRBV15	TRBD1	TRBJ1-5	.	TGTGCCACCGCGGGACAGGTAAATCAGCCCCAGCATTTT	CATAGQVNQPQHF
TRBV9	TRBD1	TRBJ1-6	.	TGTGCCAGCAGCGACCGGGACAGGGTTGGGAATTCACCCCTCCACTTT	CASSDRDRVGNSPLHF
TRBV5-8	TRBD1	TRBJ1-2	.	TGTGCCAGCAGCTTGGCCAATAGGGACAGGGTTGATGGCTACACCTTC	CASSLANRDRVDGYTF
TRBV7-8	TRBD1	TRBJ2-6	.	TGTGCCAGCAACCCATTCACAGGGGCAGGGGCCAACGTCCTGACTTTC	CASNPFTGAGANVLTF
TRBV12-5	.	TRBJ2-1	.	TGTGCTAGTGGTTTGGTAACCGGGGGTAACAATGAGCAGTTCTTC	CASGLVTGGNNEQFF
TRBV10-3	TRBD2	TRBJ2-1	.	TGTGCCACCCGACTAGCGGGGGAAAACAATGAGCAGTTCTTC	CATRLAGENNEQFF
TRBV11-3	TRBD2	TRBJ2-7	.	TGTGCCAGCAGCCCCCGGGAGGGCCGCGAGCAGTACTTC	CASSPREGREQYF
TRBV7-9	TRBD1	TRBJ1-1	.	TGTGCCAGCAGCCCCTGGGGCGACAGGGGACGGAACACTGAAGCTTTCTTT	CASSPWGDRGRNTEAFF
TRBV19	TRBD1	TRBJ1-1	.	TGTGCCAGTAGTATCGGCCTGGGACAGGGGGACACTGAAGCTTTCTTT	CASSIGLGQGDTEAFF
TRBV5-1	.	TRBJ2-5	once	TGCGCCAGCAGCTGGGGGGACAGACAAGAGACCCAGTACTTC	CASSWGDRQETQYF
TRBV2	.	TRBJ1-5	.	TGTGCCAGCAGTGTCGACAGACTTAATCAGCCCCAGCATTTT	CASSVDRLNQPQHF
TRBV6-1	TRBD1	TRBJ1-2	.	TGTGCCAGCAGTGAACGGGGTGAGACAGGGTTGTTTGGCTACACCTTC	CASSERGETGLFGYTF
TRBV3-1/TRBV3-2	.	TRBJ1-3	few	TGTGCCAGCAGCCTCCCGCCGGTACCAGGGGCCGGAAACACCATATATTTT	CASSLPPVPGAGNTIYF
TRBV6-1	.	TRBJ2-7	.	TGTGCCAGCAGTGTGAACAGCTCACCCTTTCTCTACGAGCAGTACTTC	CASSVNSSPFLYEQYF
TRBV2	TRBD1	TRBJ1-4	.	TGTGCCAGCAGTGGGACAGGGGGCAGCGAAAAACTGTTTTTT	CASSGTGGSEKLFF
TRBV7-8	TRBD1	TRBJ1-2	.	TGTGCCAGCAGCTTAGTGTTAGGACAGGGGGCCTCTAAATATGGCTACACCTTC	CASSLVLGQGASKYGYTF
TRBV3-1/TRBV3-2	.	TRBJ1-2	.	TGTGCCAGCAGCCAATCCGGGACTTATGGCTACACCTTC	CASSQSGTYGYTF
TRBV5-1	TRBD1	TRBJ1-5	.	TGCGCCAGCAGCTTGGGGACAGGGGATAGCTTTAGCAATCAGCCCCAGCATTTT	CASSLGTGDSFSNQPQHF
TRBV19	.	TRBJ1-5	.	TGTGCCAGTAGTGATAACGGGTATCAGCCCCAGCATTTT	CASSDNGYQPQHF
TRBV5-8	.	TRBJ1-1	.	TGTGCCAGCAGCTCCCCAGGGGCACTATGGAGGACTGAAGCTTTCTTT	CASSSPGALWRTEAFF
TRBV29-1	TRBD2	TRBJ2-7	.	TGCAGCGTCGCCGGACTAGCCGGCTACGAGCAGTACTTC	CSVAGLAGYEQYF
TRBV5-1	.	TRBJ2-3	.	TGCGCCAGCAGCTGGGGGGGGCGCAAGACAGATACGCAGTATTTT	CASSWGGRKTDTQYF
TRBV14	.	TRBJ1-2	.	TGTGCCAGCAGCCCCCAATCAGCTAACTATGGCTACACCTTC	CASSPQSANYGYTF
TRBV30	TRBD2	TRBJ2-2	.	TGTGCCTGGAGACATGGAAGCGGGGGCCTAAACACCGGGGAGCTGTTTTTT	CAWRHGSGGLNTGELFF
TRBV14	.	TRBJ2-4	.	TGTGCCAGCAGCCAGGGTTACGGGGGAATGGCCAAAAACATTCAGTACTTC	CASSQGYGGMAKNIQYF
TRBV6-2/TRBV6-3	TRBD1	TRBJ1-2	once	TGTGCCAGCAGTTATCCCGGGACAGGGTCCGGCTACACCTTC	CASSYPGTGSGYTF
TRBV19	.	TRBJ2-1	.	TGTGCCAGTACCATCTGGGGGACTGGACACAATGAGCAGTTCTTC	CASTIWGTGHNEQFF
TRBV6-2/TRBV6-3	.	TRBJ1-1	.	TGTGCCAGCAGTTACATCAGGGGAGCCACGACGGAAAACACTGAAGCTTTCTTT	CASSYIRGATTENTEAFF
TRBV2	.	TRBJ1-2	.	TGTGCCAGCAGTTCGGGACAAAACTATGGCTACACCTTC	CASSSGQNYGYTF
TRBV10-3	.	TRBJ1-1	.	TGTGCCATCAGACAGACAGGAGGCCACACTGAAGCTTTCTTT	CAIRQTGGHTEAFF
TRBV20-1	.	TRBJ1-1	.	TGCAGTGCTAGTAGGGGCAGTATGAACACTGAAGCTTTCTTT	CSASRGSMNTEAFF
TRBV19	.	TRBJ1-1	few	TGTGCCAGTAGTATACCCGGAGACAGGAGGAACACTGAAGCTTTCTTT	CASSIPGDRRNTEAFF
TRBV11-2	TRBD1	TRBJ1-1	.	TGTGCCAGCAGCCCTAGAGGGGGACAGGGCAACACTGAAGCTTTCTTT	CASSPRGGQGNTEAFF
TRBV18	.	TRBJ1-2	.	TGTGCCAGCTCACCCTCCGGCGGAGTTAACTATGGCTACACCTTC	CASSPSGGVNYGYTF
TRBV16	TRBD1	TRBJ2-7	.	TGTGCCAGCAGCGAGGACAGGGCCGGGGCACACGAGCAGTACTTC	CASSEDRAGAHEQYF
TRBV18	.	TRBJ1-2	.	TGTGCCAGCTCACCGTCCTGGGACACTAACTATGGCTACACCTTC	CASSPSWDTNYGYTF
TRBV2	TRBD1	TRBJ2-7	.	TGTGCCAGCAGTTGGGACAGGGACAACGAGCAGTACTTC	CASSWDRDNEQYF
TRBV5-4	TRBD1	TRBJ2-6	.	TGTGCCAGCAGCTTGGAGCAGGGCGACAGGGTTACTGGGGCCAACGTCCTGACTTTC	CASSLEQGDRVTGANVLTF
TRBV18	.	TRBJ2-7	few	TGTGCCAGCTCACCACTTGAGGGACACAACTACGAGCAGTACTTC	CASSPLEGHNYEQYF
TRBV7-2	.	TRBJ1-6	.	TGTGCCAGCAGGGGACTTGGGGGATTCAATTCACCCCTCCACTTT	CASRGLGGFNSPLHF
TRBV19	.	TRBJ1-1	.	TGTGCCAGCACACATGGGAACACTGAAGCTTTCTTT	CASTHGNTEAFF
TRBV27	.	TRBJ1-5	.	TGTGCCAGCAGTTTATTTTCCCAGGGTAGGACTACTCAGCCCCAGCATTTT	CASSLFSQGRTTQPQHF
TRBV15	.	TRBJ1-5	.	TGTGCCACCAGCCCGGTCCCTTATAGCAATCAGCCCCAGCATTTT	CATSPVPYSNQPQHF
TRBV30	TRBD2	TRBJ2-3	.	TGTGCCTGGAACACCGGGACCGGGGGGGCAGATACGCAGTATTTT	CAWNTGTGGADTQYF
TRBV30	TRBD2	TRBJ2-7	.	TGTGCCTGGAGAGGGGGGACTAGCGGTATGTACGAGCAGTACTTC	CAWRGGTSGMYEQYF